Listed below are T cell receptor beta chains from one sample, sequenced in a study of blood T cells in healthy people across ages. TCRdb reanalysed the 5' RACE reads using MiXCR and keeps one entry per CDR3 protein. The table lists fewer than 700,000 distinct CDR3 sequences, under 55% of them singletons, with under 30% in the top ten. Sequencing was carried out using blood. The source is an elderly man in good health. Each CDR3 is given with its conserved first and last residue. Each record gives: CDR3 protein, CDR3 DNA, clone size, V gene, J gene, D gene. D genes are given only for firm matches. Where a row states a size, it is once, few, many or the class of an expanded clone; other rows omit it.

CASSLAVFGGQETQYF,TGCGCCAGCAGCTTGGCGGTTTTTGGAGGGCAAGAGACCCAGTACTTC,-,TRBV5-1,TRBJ2-5,-
CASRKGLAGAGTGELFF,TGTGCCAGCAGGAAGGGACTAGCGGGAGCGGGAACCGGGGAGCTGTTTTTT,once,TRBV7-2,TRBJ2-2,TRBD2
CASSQGLAGGENEQFF,TGTGCCAGCAGCCAGGGGCTAGCGGGGGGAGAGAATGAGCAGTTCTTC,few,TRBV3-1,TRBJ2-1,TRBD2
CASSLEAIYEQFF,TGTGCCAGCAGCTTAGAGGCGATCTATGAGCAGTTCTTC,-,TRBV7-2,TRBJ2-1,-
CASSSKRQETQYF,TGTGCCAGCAGTTCAAAGCGGCAAGAGACCCAGTACTTC,-,TRBV12-3/TRBV12-4,TRBJ2-5,-
CASSIRDYTHNEQFF,TGTGCCAGCAGCATACGGGACTACACACACAATGAGCAGTTCTTC,-,TRBV7-9,TRBJ2-1,TRBD2
CASSSTQAYEQYF,TGTGCCAGCAGCTCCACCCAGGCTTACGAGCAGTACTTC,once,TRBV7-2,TRBJ2-7,-
CASSPRRVEQFF,TGTGCCAGCAGCCCCCGGAGGGTTGAGCAGTTCTTC,-,TRBV7-2,TRBJ2-1,-
CASSLVTGGAYEQYF,TGTGCCAGCAGCTTAGTGACAGGGGGCGCCTACGAGCAGTACTTC,-,TRBV11-2,TRBJ2-7,TRBD1
CASIPRGTNEQFF,TGTGCCAGCATCCCCAGGGGGACCAATGAGCAGTTCTTC,-,TRBV3-1,TRBJ2-1,TRBD1
CASSQRGTVNSPLHF,TGTGCCAGCAGCCAACGAGGGACAGTAAATTCACCCCTCCACTTT,-,TRBV7-3,TRBJ1-6,TRBD1
CASSATGVPEQFF,TGTGCCAGCAGTGCGACAGGGGTCCCTGAGCAGTTCTTC,-,TRBV5-1,TRBJ2-1,TRBD1
CASSLGAVGGYTF,TGTGCCAGCAGCTTAGGTGCCGTTGGTGGCTACACCTTC,-,TRBV7-9,TRBJ1-2,-
CASSQDPHSAKRGEKLFF,TGCGCCAGCAGCCAAGATCCCCACTCAGCGAAAAGGGGTGAAAAACTGTTTTTT,few,TRBV4-3,TRBJ1-4,-
CASSEQGGGNNEQFF,TGTGCCAGCAGTGAACAGGGGGGTGGGAACAATGAGCAGTTCTTC,-,TRBV12-3/TRBV12-4,TRBJ2-1,TRBD1
CASSPDRGLEQFF,TGTGCCAGCAGCCCGGACAGGGGTCTTGAGCAGTTCTTC,-,TRBV5-6,TRBJ2-1,TRBD1
CAISDRGTSTDTQYF,TGTGCCATCAGTGACCGCGGGACTAGCACAGATACGCAGTATTTT,-,TRBV10-3,TRBJ2-3,-
CASSITSGPVNEQFF,TGTGCCAGCAGCATAACTAGCGGGCCCGTCAATGAGCAGTTCTTC,-,TRBV7-9,TRBJ2-1,TRBD2
CASSPEEGRNTEAFF,TGCGCCAGCAGCCCCGAGGAGGGGAGGAACACTGAAGCTTTCTTT,-,TRBV4-1,TRBJ1-1,-
CASSLEGLAGVEQYF,TGTGCCAGCAGCTTAGAGGGACTAGCGGGGGTCGAGCAGTACTTC,few,TRBV7-2,TRBJ2-7,TRBD2
CASQLAGVKFNEQFF,TGTGCCAGCCAACTAGCGGGAGTCAAATTTAATGAGCAGTTCTTC,few,TRBV2,TRBJ2-1,TRBD2
CASSGLSGSSYNEQFF,TGTGCCAGCAGCGGACTTAGCGGGAGCTCCTACAATGAGCAGTTCTTC,-,TRBV14,TRBJ2-1,TRBD2
CASSSWGQGSEETQYF,TGTGCCAGCAGCTCTTGGGGACAGGGGTCCGAAGAGACCCAGTACTTC,-,TRBV28,TRBJ2-5,TRBD1
CASSSGRAETQYF,TGTGCCAGCAGCAGCGGGAGGGCTGAGACCCAGTACTTC,-,TRBV4-2,TRBJ2-5,TRBD2
CASSPGQGNIQETQYF,TGTGCCAGCAGCCCGGGACAGGGCAATATCCAAGAGACCCAGTACTTC,-,TRBV7-2,TRBJ2-5,TRBD1
CASSPLSTTAYNEQFF,TGCGCCAGCAGCCCTCTTTCTACGACGGCTTACAATGAGCAGTTCTTC,many,TRBV4-3,TRBJ2-1,-
CSVGRRDRDTQYF,TGCAGCGTTGGGAGGCGGGATCGCGATACGCAGTATTTT,-,TRBV29-1,TRBJ2-3,-
CASSGGDTGELFF,TGTGCCAGCAGTGGGGGGGACACCGGGGAGCTGTTTTTT,-,TRBV2,TRBJ2-2,-
CSARTSGGLTDTQYF,TGCAGTGCTAGAACTAGCGGGGGGTTAACAGATACGCAGTATTTT,-,TRBV20-1,TRBJ2-3,TRBD2
CSAEDSYYEGYTF,TGCAGTGCCGAGGACAGTTACTACGAGGGCTACACCTTC,-,TRBV20-1,TRBJ1-2,-
CASRGDGEQYF,TGTGCCAGCAGGGGGGACGGCGAGCAGTACTTC,-,TRBV2,TRBJ2-7,-
CASSTTGTGGNYGYTF,TGCGCCAGCAGCACTACCGGGACAGGGGGCAACTATGGCTACACCTTC,few,TRBV5-1,TRBJ1-2,TRBD1
CAISESRTSGIDNEQFF,TGTGCCATCAGTGAGTCCCGAACTAGCGGGATTGACAATGAGCAGTTCTTC,-,TRBV10-3,TRBJ2-1,TRBD2
CSASGSGQGFGYTF,TGCAGTGCTAGTGGGTCGGGACAGGGCTTTGGCTACACCTTC,-,TRBV20-1,TRBJ1-2,TRBD1
CASSTDRGALGYGYTF,TGTGCCAGCAGCACGGACAGGGGCGCGCTTGGGTATGGCTACACCTTC,few,TRBV7-9,TRBJ1-2,TRBD1
CSARKAGVPYGEQFF,TGCAGTGCTAGAAAAGCGGGAGTCCCTTATGGGGAGCAGTTCTTC,-,TRBV20-1,TRBJ2-1,TRBD2
CSASIRAVYNEQFF,TGCAGTGCTAGCATAAGGGCAGTCTACAATGAGCAGTTCTTC,few,TRBV20-1,TRBJ2-1,-
CATSRRRDRGHEQYF,TGTGCCACCAGCAGACGCCGGGACAGGGGCCACGAGCAGTACTTC,-,TRBV15,TRBJ2-7,TRBD1
CAISEWGAASTDTQYF,TGTGCCATCAGTGAATGGGGAGCCGCTAGCACAGATACGCAGTATTTT,few,TRBV10-3,TRBJ2-3,-
CAIRGQGGYTF,TGTGCCATCAGGGGACAGGGGGGCTACACCTTC,once,TRBV10-3,TRBJ1-2,TRBD1
CAISESKGAGANVLTF,TGTGCCATCAGTGAGTCGAAGGGGGCTGGGGCCAACGTCCTGACTTTC,few,TRBV10-3,TRBJ2-6,-
CASSVEGRFNEKLFF,TGTGCCAGCAGCGTAGAGGGCCGCTTCAATGAAAAACTGTTTTTT,-,TRBV9,TRBJ1-4,-
CASSQEMAQEQYF,TGCGCCAGCAGCCAAGAAATGGCCCAGGAGCAGTACTTC,-,TRBV4-3,TRBJ2-7,-
CASSVLEGAGVGEQFF,TGTGCCAGCAGCGTACTTGAGGGAGCGGGGGTGGGTGAGCAGTTCTTC,-,TRBV9,TRBJ2-1,TRBD2
CASSFPHSPLHF,TGTGCCAGCAGTTTCCCCCATTCACCCCTCCACTTT,once,TRBV27,TRBJ1-6,-